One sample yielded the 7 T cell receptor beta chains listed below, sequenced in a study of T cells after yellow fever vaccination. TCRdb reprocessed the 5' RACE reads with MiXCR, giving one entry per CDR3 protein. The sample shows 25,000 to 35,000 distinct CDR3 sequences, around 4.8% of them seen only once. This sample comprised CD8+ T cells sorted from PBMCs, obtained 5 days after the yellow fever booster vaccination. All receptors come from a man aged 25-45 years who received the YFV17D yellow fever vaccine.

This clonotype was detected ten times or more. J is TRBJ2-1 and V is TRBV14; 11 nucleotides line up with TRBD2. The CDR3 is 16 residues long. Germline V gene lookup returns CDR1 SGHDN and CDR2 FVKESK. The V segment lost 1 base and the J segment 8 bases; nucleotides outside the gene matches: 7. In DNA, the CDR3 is TGTGCCAGCAGCCAAGTTCCCGGACTAGCGGGCGATGAGCAGTTCTTC. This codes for CASSQVPGLAGDEQFF. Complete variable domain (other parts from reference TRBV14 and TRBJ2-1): EAGVTQFPSHSVIEKGQTVTLRCDPISGHDNLYWYRRVMGKEIKFLLHFVKESKQDESGMPNNRFLAERTGGTYSTLKVQPAELEDSGVYFCASSQVPGLAGDEQFFGPGTRLTVL.

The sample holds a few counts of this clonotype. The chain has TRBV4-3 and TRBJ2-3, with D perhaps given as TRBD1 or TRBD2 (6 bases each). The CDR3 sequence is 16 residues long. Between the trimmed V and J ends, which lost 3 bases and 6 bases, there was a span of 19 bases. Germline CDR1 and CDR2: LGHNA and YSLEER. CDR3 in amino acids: CASSHVGGGPPDTQYF. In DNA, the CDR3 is TGCGCCAGCAGCCACGTGGGGGGCGGCCCCCCCGATACGCAGTATTTT.

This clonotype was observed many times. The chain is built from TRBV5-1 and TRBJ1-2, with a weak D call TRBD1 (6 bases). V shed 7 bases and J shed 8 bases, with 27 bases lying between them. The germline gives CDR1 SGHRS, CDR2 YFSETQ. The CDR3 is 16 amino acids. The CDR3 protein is CASASFGGADVWGYTF. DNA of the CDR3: TGCGCCAGCGCCTCTTTTGGGGGGGCCGACGTATGGGGCTACACCTTC.

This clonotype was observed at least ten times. CDR3 amino acids: CASSYTWGRANTGELFF. The DNA of the CDR3 is TGTGCCAGCAGTTACACCTGGGGCAGGGCGAACACCGGGGAGCTGTTTTTT. The rearrangement joins TRBV27 to TRBJ2-2; TRBD1 is a possible D gene (5 bases). The V gene's germline CDR1 is MNHEY and CDR2 SMNVEV (reference sequence). The length of the CDR3 is 17 residues. V lost 4 bases and J 0 bases, leaving 15 bases between the germline ends.

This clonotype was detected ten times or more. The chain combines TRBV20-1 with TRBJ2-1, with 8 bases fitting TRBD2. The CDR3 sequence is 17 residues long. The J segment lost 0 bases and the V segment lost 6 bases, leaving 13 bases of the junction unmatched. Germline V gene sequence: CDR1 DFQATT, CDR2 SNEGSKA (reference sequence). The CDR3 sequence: CSAPHGPSGFSYNEQFF. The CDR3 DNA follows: TGCAGTGCCCCCCATGGGCCTAGCGGGTTCTCCTACAATGAGCAGTTCTTC.

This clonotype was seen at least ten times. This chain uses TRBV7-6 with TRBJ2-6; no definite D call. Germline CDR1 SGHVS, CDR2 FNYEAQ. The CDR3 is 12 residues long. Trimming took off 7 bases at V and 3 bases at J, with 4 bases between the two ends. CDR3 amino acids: CASTSGANVLTF. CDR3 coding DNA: TGTGCCAGCACTAGTGGGGCCAACGTCCTGACTTTC.

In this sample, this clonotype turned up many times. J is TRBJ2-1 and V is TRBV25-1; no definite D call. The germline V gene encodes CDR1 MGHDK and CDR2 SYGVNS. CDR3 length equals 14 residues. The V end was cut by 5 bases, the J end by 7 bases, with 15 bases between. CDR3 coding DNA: TGTGCCAGCAGTTCTCTCACGGATTGGAATGAGCAGTTCTTC. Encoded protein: CASSSLTDWNEQFF.